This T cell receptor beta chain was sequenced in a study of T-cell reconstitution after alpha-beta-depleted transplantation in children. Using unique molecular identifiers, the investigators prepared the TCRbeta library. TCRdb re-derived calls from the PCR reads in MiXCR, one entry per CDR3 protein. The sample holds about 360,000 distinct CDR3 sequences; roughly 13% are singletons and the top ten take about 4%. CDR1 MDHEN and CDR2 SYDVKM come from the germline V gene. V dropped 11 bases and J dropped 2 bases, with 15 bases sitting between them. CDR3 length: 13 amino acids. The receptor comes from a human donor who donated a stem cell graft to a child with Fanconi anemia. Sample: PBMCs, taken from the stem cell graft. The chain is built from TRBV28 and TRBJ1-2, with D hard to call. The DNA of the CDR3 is TGTGCCGGGTCAGACACGGCGAACTATGGCTACACCTTC. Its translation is CAGSDTANYGYTF.